This T cell receptor beta chain was profiled in a study of T cells in Graves' hyperthyroidism and ophthalmopathy. TCR beta CDR3 regions were amplified from RNA transcripts. When the TCR CDR3 underwent first-round RT-PCR, the HTBI primer set was used. MiXCR was run by TCRdb on the multiplex PCR reads, yielding one entry per CDR3 protein. Seen here are about 640,000 distinct CDR3 sequences, more than 12% observed once, and the top ten hold 12%. This CDR3 comprises 17 residues. Germline CDR1 SGHRS, CDR2 YFSETQ. V lost 0 bases and J lost 1, with 14 bases in between. This clonotype was seen a few times. The specimen was blood. This chain uses TRBV5-1 with TRBJ1-3, with D possibly matching TRBD1 (5 bases). This TCR was sampled from a woman aged 45 to 65 with Graves' ophthalmopathy. The CDR3 loop reads CASSLASGSSSGNTIYF. DNA of the CDR3: TGCGCCAGCAGCTTGGCCTCAGGGAGCTCTTCTGGAAACACCATATATTTT.